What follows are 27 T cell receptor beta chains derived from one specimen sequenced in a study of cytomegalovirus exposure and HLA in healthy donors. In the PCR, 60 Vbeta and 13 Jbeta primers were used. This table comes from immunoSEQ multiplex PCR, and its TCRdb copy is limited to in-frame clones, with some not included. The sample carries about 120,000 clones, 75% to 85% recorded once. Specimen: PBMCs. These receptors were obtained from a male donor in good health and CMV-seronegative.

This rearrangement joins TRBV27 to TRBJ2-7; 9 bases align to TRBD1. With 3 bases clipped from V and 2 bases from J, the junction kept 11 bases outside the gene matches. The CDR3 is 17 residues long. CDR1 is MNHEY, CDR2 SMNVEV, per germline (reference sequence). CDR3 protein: CASSFLGGQGPTYEQYF. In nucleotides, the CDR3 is TGTGCCAGCAGTTTCCTCGGGGGACAGGGCCCGACCTACGAGCAGTACTTC.

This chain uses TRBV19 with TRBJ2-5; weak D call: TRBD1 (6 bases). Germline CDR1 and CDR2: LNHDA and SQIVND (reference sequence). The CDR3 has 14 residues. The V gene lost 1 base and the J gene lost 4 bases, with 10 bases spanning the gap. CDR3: CASSIARGRETQYF. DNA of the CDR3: TGTGCCAGTAGTATAGCCAGGGGTAGAGAGACCCAGTACTTC.

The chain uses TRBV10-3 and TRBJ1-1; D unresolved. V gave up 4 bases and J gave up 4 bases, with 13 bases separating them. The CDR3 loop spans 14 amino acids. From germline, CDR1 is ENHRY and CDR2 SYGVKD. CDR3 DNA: TGTGCCATCAGTGTAGGAGCTGTTGGCACTGAAGCTTTCTTT. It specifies CAISVGAVGTEAFF.

The DNA of the CDR3 is TGTGCCTGGATTTTTAGCGGGAGTATGAGGACCGGGGAGCTGTTTTTT. The encoded protein is CAWIFSGSMRTGELFF. This rearrangement joins TRBV30 to TRBJ2-2; 9 positions match TRBD2. This CDR3 has 16 residues. Looked up from germline, CDR1 is GTSNPN and CDR2 is SVGIG (reference sequence). The V and J ends lost 4 bases and 5 bases, in that order; junction bases with no gene match: 11.

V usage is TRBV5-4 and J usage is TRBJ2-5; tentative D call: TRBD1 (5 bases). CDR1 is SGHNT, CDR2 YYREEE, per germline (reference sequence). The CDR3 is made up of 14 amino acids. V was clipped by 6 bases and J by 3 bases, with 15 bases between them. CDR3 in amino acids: CASTNWGREETQYF. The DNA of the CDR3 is TGTGCCAGCACCAATTGGGGCAGGGAAGAGACCCAGTACTTC.

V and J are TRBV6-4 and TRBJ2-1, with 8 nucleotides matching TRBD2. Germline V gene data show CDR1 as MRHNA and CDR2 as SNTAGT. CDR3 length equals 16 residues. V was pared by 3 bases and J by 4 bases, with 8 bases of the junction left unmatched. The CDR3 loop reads CASSESPSGGYNEQFF. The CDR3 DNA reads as TGTGCCAGCAGTGAATCGCCAAGCGGGGGTTACAATGAGCAGTTCTTC.

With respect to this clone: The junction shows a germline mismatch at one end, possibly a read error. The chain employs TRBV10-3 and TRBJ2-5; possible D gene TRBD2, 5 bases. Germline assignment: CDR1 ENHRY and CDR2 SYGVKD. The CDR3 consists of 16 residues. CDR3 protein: CAISELIRDSGETQYF. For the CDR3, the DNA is TGTGCCATCAGTGAGTTAATTCGGGATTCGGGCGAGACCCAATACTTC.

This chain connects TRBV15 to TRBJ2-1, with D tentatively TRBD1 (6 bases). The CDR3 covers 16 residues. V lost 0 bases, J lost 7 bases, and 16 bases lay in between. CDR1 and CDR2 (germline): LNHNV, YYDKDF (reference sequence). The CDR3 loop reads CATSREGALPWNEQFF. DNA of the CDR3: TGTGCCACCAGCAGAGAGGGGGCCTTGCCCTGGAATGAGCAGTTCTTC.

CDR3 residues: CASSVAGSANTIYF. The CDR3 DNA follows: TGTGCCAGCAGCGTGGCTGGGAGTGCGAACACCATATATTTT. The gene calls are TRBV9 and TRBJ1-3; no reliable D call. The V gene lost 2 bases and the J gene lost 7 bases, with 13 bases spanning the gap. The CDR3 spans 14 residues. Germline V gives CDR1 SGDLS, CDR2 YYNGEE. The full variable domain, its missing parts supplied by reference TRBV9 and TRBJ1-3, is DSGVTQTPKHLITATGQRVTLRCSPRSGDLSVYWYQQSLDQGLQFLIQYYNGEERAKGNILERFSAQQFPDLHSELNLSSLELGDSALYFCASSVAGSANTIYFGEGSWLTVV.

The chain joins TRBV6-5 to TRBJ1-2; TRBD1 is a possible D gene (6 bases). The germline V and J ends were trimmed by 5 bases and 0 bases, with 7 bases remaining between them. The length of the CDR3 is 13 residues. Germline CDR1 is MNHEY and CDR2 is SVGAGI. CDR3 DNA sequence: TGTGCCAGCAGTGACAGGACTAACTATGGCTACACCTTC. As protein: CASSDRTNYGYTF.

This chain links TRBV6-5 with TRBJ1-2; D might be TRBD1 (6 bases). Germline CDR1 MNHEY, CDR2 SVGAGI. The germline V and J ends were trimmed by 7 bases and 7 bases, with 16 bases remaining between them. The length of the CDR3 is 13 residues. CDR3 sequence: CASISGQSSGYTF. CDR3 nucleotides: TGTGCCAGCATTTCCGGACAGTCGTCTGGCTACACCTTC.

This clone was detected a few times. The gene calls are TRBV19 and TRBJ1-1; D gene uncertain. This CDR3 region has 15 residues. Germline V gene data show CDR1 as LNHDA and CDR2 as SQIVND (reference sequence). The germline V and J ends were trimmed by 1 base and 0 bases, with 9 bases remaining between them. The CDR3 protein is CASSIAAGLNTEAFF. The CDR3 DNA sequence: TGTGCCAGTAGTATAGCGGCAGGCCTGAACACTGAAGCTTTCTTT.

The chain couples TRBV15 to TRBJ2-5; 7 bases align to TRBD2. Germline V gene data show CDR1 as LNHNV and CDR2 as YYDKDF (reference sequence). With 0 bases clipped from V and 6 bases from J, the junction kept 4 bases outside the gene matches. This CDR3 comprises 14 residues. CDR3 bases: TGTGCCACCAGCAGAGAGGGGGGGGGAAAGACCCAGTACTTC. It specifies CATSREGGGKTQYF.

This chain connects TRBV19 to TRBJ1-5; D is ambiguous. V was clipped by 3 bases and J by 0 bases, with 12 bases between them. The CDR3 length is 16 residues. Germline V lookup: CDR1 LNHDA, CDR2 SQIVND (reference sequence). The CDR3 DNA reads TGTGCCAGTAGTATCAGGCCACAGCATAGCAATCAGCCCCAGCATTTT. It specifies CASSIRPQHSNQPQHF.

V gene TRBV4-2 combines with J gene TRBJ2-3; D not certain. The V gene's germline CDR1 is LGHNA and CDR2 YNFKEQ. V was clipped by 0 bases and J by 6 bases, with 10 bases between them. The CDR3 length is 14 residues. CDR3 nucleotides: TGTGCCAGCAGCCAAGACCCTAGTGGGGATACGCAGTATTTT. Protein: CASSQDPSGDTQYF.

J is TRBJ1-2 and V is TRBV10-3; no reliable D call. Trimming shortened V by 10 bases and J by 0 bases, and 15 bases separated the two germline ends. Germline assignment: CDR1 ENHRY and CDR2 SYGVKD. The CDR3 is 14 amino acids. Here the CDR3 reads CATANLVANYGYTF. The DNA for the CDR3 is TGTGCCACCGCCAATTTAGTGGCTAACTATGGCTACACCTTC.

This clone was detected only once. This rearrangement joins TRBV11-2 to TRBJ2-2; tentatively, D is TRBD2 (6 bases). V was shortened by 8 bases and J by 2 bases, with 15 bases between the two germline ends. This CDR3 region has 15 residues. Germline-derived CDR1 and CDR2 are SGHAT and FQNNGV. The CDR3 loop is CASAGGNLNTGELFF. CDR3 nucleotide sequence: TGTGCCAGCGCAGGAGGGAACTTAAACACCGGGGAGCTGTTTTTT. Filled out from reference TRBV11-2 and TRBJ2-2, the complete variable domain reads EAGVAQSPRYKIIEKRQSVAFWCNPISGHATLYWYQQILGQGPKLLIQFQNNGVVDDSQLPKDRFSAERLKGVDSTLKIQPAKLEDSAVYLCASAGGNLNTGELFFGEGSRLTVL.

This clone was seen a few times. CDR3 sequence (DNA): TGTGCCAGCAGCAACAGACGACAGGGGGCGCGCACTGAAGCTTTCTTT. Translation gives CASSNRRQGARTEAFF. V gene TRBV7-8 combines with J gene TRBJ1-1; 10 nucleotides line up with TRBD1. Germline lookup yields CDR1 SGHVS and CDR2 FQNEAQ. The CDR3 contains 16 residues. J was trimmed by 4 bases and V by 5 bases; bases with no gene match: 10.

DNA of the CDR3: TGTGCCAGCAGACCCACCGCGGGCGGGAGGATTCATGAGCAGTTCTTC. As protein: CASRPTAGGRIHEQFF. This chain links TRBV27 with TRBJ2-1, with 8 bases matching TRBD2. CDR1 is MNHEY and CDR2 is SMNVEV in the germline V gene (reference sequence). Trimming cost V 6 bases and J 8 bases; bases outside gene matches: 15. The CDR3 totals 16 residues.

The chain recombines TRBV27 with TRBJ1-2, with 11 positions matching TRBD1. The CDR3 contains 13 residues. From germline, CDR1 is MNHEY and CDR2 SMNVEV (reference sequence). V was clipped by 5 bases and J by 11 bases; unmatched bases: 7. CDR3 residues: CASSRPGTGGYTF. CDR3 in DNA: TGTGCCAGCAGTCGACCTGGGACAGGGGGTTACACCTTC.

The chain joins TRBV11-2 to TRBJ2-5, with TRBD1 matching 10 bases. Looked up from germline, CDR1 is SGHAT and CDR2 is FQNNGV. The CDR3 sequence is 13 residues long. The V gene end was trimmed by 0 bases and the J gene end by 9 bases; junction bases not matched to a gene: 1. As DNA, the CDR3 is TGTGCCAGCAGCTTAGAAGGGACAGGGGCCCAGTACTTC. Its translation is CASSLEGTGAQYF.

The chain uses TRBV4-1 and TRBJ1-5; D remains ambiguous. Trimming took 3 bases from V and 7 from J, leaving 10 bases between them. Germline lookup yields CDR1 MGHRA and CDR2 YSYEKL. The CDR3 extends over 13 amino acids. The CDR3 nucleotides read TGCGCCAGCAGCCACCCCGAAGCGCAGCCCCAGCATTTT. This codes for CASSHPEAQPQHF.

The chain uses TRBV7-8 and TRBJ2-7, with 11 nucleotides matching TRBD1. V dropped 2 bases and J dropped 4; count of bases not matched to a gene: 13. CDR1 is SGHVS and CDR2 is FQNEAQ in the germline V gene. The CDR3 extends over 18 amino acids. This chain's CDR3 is CASSLQVLPGQGEYEQYF. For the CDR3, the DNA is TGTGCCAGCAGCTTACAAGTTTTGCCGGGACAGGGGGAGTACGAGCAGTACTTC.

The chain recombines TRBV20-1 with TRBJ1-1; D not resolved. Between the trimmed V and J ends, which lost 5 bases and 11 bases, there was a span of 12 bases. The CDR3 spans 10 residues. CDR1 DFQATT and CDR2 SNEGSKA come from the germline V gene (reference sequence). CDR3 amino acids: CSASASRAFF. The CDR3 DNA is TGCAGTGCTTCAGCTTCGAGGGCTTTCTTT.

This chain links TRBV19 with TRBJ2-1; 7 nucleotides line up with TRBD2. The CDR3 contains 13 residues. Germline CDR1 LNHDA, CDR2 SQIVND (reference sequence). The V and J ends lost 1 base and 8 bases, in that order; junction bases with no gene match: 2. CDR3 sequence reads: CASSIGGGYEQFF. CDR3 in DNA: TGTGCCAGTAGTATAGGGGGGGGGTATGAGCAGTTCTTC.

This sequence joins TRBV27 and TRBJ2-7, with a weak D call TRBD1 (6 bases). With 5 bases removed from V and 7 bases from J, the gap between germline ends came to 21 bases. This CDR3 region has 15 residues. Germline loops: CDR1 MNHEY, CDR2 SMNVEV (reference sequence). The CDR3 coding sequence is TGTGCCAGCAGTGCATACAGGGAGAGGTCTGGGGAGCAGTACTTC. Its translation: CASSAYRERSGEQYF.

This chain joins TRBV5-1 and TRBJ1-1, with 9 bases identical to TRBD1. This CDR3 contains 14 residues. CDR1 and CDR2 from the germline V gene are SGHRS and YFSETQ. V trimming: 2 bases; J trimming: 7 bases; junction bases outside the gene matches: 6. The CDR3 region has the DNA TGCGCCAGCAGCTTACAGGGGGCTAGGGATGAAGCTTTCTTT. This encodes CASSLQGARDEAFF.